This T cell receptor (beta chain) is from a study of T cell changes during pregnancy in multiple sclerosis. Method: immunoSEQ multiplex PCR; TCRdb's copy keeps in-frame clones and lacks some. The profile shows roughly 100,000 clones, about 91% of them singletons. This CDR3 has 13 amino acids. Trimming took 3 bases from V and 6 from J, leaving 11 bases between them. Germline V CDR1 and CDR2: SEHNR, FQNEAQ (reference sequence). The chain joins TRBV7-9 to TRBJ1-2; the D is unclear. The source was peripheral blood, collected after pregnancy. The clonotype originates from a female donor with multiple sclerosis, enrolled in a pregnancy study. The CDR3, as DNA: TGTGCCAGCAGCTTGAGAGAGGGCGATGGCTACACCTTC. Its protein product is CASSLREGDGYTF.